The sequence of this T cell receptor (beta chain) was determined in a study of vaccination and CD4 T cells after COVID-19. Study outcomes and limitations: Within the convalescent patients, a median approximately 87% of the SARS-CoV-2-reactive clones were ones that appeared only post-vaccination. Relatively few convalescent patients and no early post-infection timepoints were analyzed.

Oncomine TCR Beta short-read sequencing was applied to DNA from cultured CD4+ T cells. Investigators obtained genomic DNA by extraction from cultured CD4+ T cells. MiXCR, run by TCRdb on the PCR reads, gives a single entry per CDR3 protein. The sample contains around 4,000 distinct CDR3 sequences, approximately 20% of which appear only once. Relative to its sample, this clonotype is medium-sized (0.01 to 0.1%). Its specificity is unknown. Germline and junction disagree at one end, which may indicate a read error. Treatment specified: roughly 10-day PBMC culture with coronavirus spike peptide pools or control peptides (ViraFEST assay). Peptide pools at 10 ug/ml and IL-2 at roughly 9.3 IU/ml were added to cultures of 1.5 million to 2.5 million PBMCs per well. The CDR3 contains 14 residues. Germline values: CDR1 SNHLY, CDR2 FYNNEI.

The clonotype originates from a human donor who had recovered from COVID-19. Sequences were obtained from CD4+ T cells from blood, cultured in vitro. The rearrangement joins TRBV2 to TRBJ1-1; no clear D. The CDR3 loop is CASREGTMNTEAFF. CDR3 nucleotide sequence: TGTGCCAGCAGGGAAGGAACGATGAACACTGAAGCTTTCTTT.